Shown below are 25 T cell receptor beta chains from a single sample sequenced in a study of blood T cell repertoires in COVID-19. Assay used: immunoSEQ multiplex PCR; TCRdb lists only in-frame clones, some missing. The profile shows around 190,000 clones, about nine tenths of them singletons. Material: PBMCs or T cells enriched from blood (not recorded which). The receptor source for this set is a man between 18 and 29 years old with acute COVID-19.

This chain links TRBV4-1 with TRBJ2-1, with 8 bases identical to TRBD2. V shed 4 bases and J 8 bases; nucleotides not matched to a gene: 19. The CDR3 extends over 18 amino acids. Germline loops: CDR1 MGHRA, CDR2 YSYEKL. CDR3 coding DNA: TGCGCCAGCAGCCCCCGACCCGCACTGGGACTAGACGCGGATGAGCAGTTCTTC. It codes for CASSPRPALGLDADEQFF.

This clone was observed a handful of times. This rearrangement joins TRBV18 to TRBJ2-2; D not resolved. Germline CDR1 is KGHSH and CDR2 is LQKENI. The V and J ends lost 3 bases and 1 base respectively, with 9 bases between them. This CDR3 region has 15 residues. The CDR3 sequence is CASSPLQQNTGELFF. CDR3 nucleotide sequence: TGTGCCAGCTCACCGTTACAGCAGAACACCGGGGAGCTGTTTTTT.

The chain carries TRBV5-8 and TRBJ1-3, with 7 bases fitting TRBD1. Germline CDR1 SGHTS, CDR2 YDEGEE. The CDR3 totals 16 residues. V shed 4 bases and J 2 bases; nucleotides not matched to a gene: 9. This chain's CDR3 is CASSGGTARAGNTIYF. The CDR3 coding sequence is TGTGCCAGCAGCGGCGGGACAGCGAGAGCTGGAAACACCATATATTTT.

V gene TRBV10-2 combines with J gene TRBJ2-6; TRBD1 aligns across 8 bases. Losses at the gene ends were 6 bases for V and 0 bases for J; bases not matched to a gene: 4. Germline V gene lookup returns CDR1 WSHSY and CDR2 SAAADI. CDR3 size: 16 residues. CDR3 region: CASRGTGTSGANVLTF. CDR3 nucleotide sequence: TGCGCCAGCAGAGGGACAGGCACCTCTGGGGCCAACGTCCTGACTTTC.

The chain recombines TRBV25-1 with TRBJ2-7, with 10 bases lining up with TRBD1. CDR3 length: 13 amino acids. Trimming cost V 5 bases and J 13 bases; bases outside gene matches: 11. CDR1 MGHDK and CDR2 SYGVNS come from the germline V gene. CDR3 sequence: CASSPGTGAAAYF. The CDR3 bases are TGTGCCAGCAGTCCCGGGACAGGGGCCGCCGCCTACTTC.

This clone was picked up one time. The V gene is TRBV19, the J gene TRBJ2-3, with 7 bases matching TRBD1. V gave up 6 bases and J gave up 1 base; unmatched junction bases: 7. The CDR3 loop spans 15 amino acids. Per the germline V gene, CDR1 is LNHDA and CDR2 is SQIVND (reference sequence). The CDR3 sequence: CASSPSQGGTDTQYF. The CDR3, as DNA: TGTGCCAGTAGCCCCTCTCAGGGGGGCACAGATACGCAGTATTTT.

This clone occurred a few times. The V and J genes are TRBV11-1 and TRBJ2-7; 7 nucleotides line up with TRBD2. The junction had 4 bases not matched to a gene; V was cut back by 5 bases and J by 0 bases. The germline V gene encodes CDR1 SGHAT and CDR2 FQDESV (reference sequence). This CDR3 has 14 residues. CDR3 loop: CASSPREASYEQYF. The CDR3 nucleotides read TGTGCCAGCAGCCCTCGGGAGGCCTCCTACGAGCAGTACTTC.

The V and J genes are TRBV4-2 and TRBJ1-1; D gene uncertain. The CDR3 is made up of 15 amino acids. Trimming stripped 1 base from V and 3 bases from J, with 12 bases between. Germline loops: CDR1 LGHNA, CDR2 YNFKEQ. The CDR3 region is CASSQGLGGDTEAFF. CDR3 DNA sequence: TGTGCCAGCAGCCAAGGTTTGGGAGGTGACACTGAAGCTTTCTTT.

V is TRBV9 and J is TRBJ1-6, with D perhaps matching TRBD1 (5 bases). The germline CDR1 and CDR2 sequences are SGDLS and YYNGEE. Trimming cost V 4 bases and J 0 bases, with 11 bases left between them. This CDR3 contains 16 residues. DNA of the CDR3: TGTGCCAGCAGCCGGGGGGAGAACTCCTATAATTCACCCCTCCACTTT. Translated: CASSRGENSYNSPLHF.

The chain is built from TRBV3-1 (or the pseudogene TRBV3-2) and TRBJ1-5; no firm D call. The CDR3 is 16 amino acids. Germline V lookup: CDR1 LGHDT, CDR2 YNNKEL (reference sequence). Trimming took off 0 bases at V and 1 base at J, with 10 bases between the two ends. DNA for the CDR3: TGTGCCAGCAGCCAAGAACTGCTACCCAGCAATCAGCCCCAGCATTTT. It encodes CASSQELLPSNQPQHF.

The chain combines TRBV7-2 with TRBJ2-5, with 7 positions matching TRBD2. Losses at the gene ends were 7 bases for V and 5 bases for J; bases not matched to a gene: 7. Per the germline V gene, CDR1 is SGHTA and CDR2 is FQGNSA. This CDR3 has 13 residues. CDR3 sequence: CASTRGGEETQYF. The DNA for the CDR3 is TGTGCCAGCACCCGGGGAGGGGAGGAGACCCAGTACTTC.

The gene calls are TRBV9 and TRBJ2-3; 11 nucleotides match TRBD2. CDR1 and CDR2 (germline): SGDLS, YYNGEE. Losses at the gene ends were 4 bases for V and 10 bases for J; bases not matched to a gene: 14. The CDR3 has 16 amino acids. The DNA for the CDR3 is TGTGCCAGCAGCCCTACCATCGTAGCGGGAGGGGGTCCGCAGTATTTT. The encoded protein is CASSPTIVAGGGPQYF.

V and J are TRBV7-2 and TRBJ2-3; D remains unclear. CDR3 length: 12 amino acids. V lost 5 bases and J 6 bases, leaving 9 bases between the germline ends. Per the germline V gene, CDR1 is SGHTA and CDR2 is FQGNSA. This CDR3 is CASSPLVDTQYF. DNA of the CDR3: TGTGCCAGCAGCCCACTTGTGGATACGCAGTATTTT. Based on the CDR3 plus reference TRBV7-2 and TRBJ2-3, the full variable domain is GAGVSQSPSNKVTEKGKDVELRCDPISGHTALYWYRQSLGQGLEFLIYFQGNSAPDKSGLPSDRFSAERTGGSVSTLTIQRTQQEDSAVYLCASSPLVDTQYFGPGTRLTVL.

The chain employs TRBV7-9 and TRBJ1-2; D possibly corresponds to TRBD1 (5 bases). Trimming shortened V by 1 base and J by 6 bases, and 9 bases separated the two germline ends. There are 13 residues in the CDR3. In germline, CDR1 is SEHNR, CDR2 FQNEAQ (reference sequence). CDR3 nucleotide sequence: TGTGCCAGCAGCTTAGGGGGCGGGAATGGCTACACCTTC. Translation: CASSLGGGNGYTF. Filled out from reference TRBV7-9 and TRBJ1-2, the complete variable domain reads DTGVSQNPRHKITKRGQNVTFRCDPISEHNRLYWYRQTLGQGPEFLTYFQNEAQLEKSRLLSDRFSAERPKGSFSTLEIQRTEQGDSAMYLCASSLGGGNGYTFGSGTRLTVV.

This clone was counted a few times. V gene TRBV10-3 combines with J gene TRBJ2-6; 10 bases line up with TRBD2. The CDR3 consists of 18 residues. Unmatched junction bases numbered 9, after V lost 7 bases and J lost 0 bases. Germline V gene lookup returns CDR1 ENHRY and CDR2 SYGVKD. The CDR3 sequence: CAIMVSLAGVSGANVLTF. The CDR3 DNA reads TGTGCCATCATGGTGTCCCTAGCGGGAGTCTCTGGGGCCAACGTCCTGACTTTC.

This clone was seen only once. The chain uses TRBV2 and TRBJ2-1; weak D call: TRBD2 (7 bases). CDR1 is SNHLY and CDR2 is FYNNEI in the germline V gene. The CDR3 has 15 amino acids. V dropped 5 bases and J dropped 4 bases, with 15 bases sitting between them. The CDR3 region is CASSPGEGGYNEQFF. The CDR3 bases are TGTGCCAGCAGTCCCGGGGAGGGGGGATACAATGAGCAGTTCTTC. The variable domain in full, completed from reference TRBV2 and TRBJ2-1, reads EPEVTQTPSHQVTQMGQEVILRCVPISNHLYFYWYRQILGQKVEFLVSFYNNEISEKSEIFDDQFSVERPDGSNFTLKIRSTKLEDSAMYFCASSPGEGGYNEQFFGPGTRLTVL.

This clone was recorded once. CDR3 region: CASSQGAAKLSTDTQYF. CDR3 sequence (DNA): TGTGCCAGCAGCCAAGGGGCAGCTAAGCTAAGCACAGATACGCAGTATTTT. This chain links TRBV4-2 with TRBJ2-3; no definite D call. Germline CDR1 is LGHNA and CDR2 is YNFKEQ. CDR3 size: 17 residues. Trimming removed 1 base from V and 0 bases from J, with 14 bases in between.

The J gene is TRBJ1-5, the V gene TRBV6-1, with a weak D call TRBD1 (5 bases). V was clipped by 1 base and J by 3 bases, with 10 bases between them. The CDR3 sequence is 15 residues long. The germline CDR1 and CDR2 sequences are MNHNS and SASEGT. The CDR3 here is CASSEEAGPNQPQHF. CDR3 bases: TGTGCCAGCAGTGAAGAAGCAGGGCCCAATCAGCCCCAGCATTTT.

This clone was recorded a few times. The gene calls are TRBV19 and TRBJ1-5; D is perhaps TRBD1 (5 bases). The V end lost 1 base, the J end lost 5 bases, and 15 bases lay between the germline ends. The CDR3 is 16 amino acids. The germline V gene has CDR1 LNHDA and CDR2 SQIVND (reference sequence). The CDR3 DNA sequence: TGTGCCAGTAGTATAGTTGGGGGGAAGGGCGATCAGCCCCAGCATTTT. Protein product: CASSIVGGKGDQPQHF. The full variable domain, its missing parts supplied by reference TRBV19 and TRBJ1-5, is DGGITQSPKYLFRKEGQNVTLSCEQNLNHDAMYWYRQDPGQGLRLIYYSQIVNDFQKGDIAEGYSVSREKKESFPLTVTSAQKNPTAFYLCASSIVGGKGDQPQHFGDGTRLSIL.

The CDR3 nucleotides are TGTGCCAGCAGTGAAGCGGGGGGTGTCAATCAGCCCCAGCATTTT. Translation: CASSEAGGVNQPQHF. The rearrangement links TRBV6-1 to TRBJ1-5; D is perhaps TRBD1 (5 bases). The CDR3 runs to 15 residues. The germline gives CDR1 MNHNS, CDR2 SASEGT. Trimming stripped 0 bases from V and 3 bases from J, with 9 bases between.

The sample holds one count of this clone. The chain employs TRBV25-1 and TRBJ2-2; no clear D gene. The CDR3 extends over 14 amino acids. CDR1 is MGHDK and CDR2 is SYGVNS in the germline V gene. Trimming took 3 bases from V and 5 from J, leaving 10 bases between them. In DNA form, the CDR3 reads TGTGCCAGCAGTGATAGAGGATGGACCGGGGAGCTGTTTTTT. Amino acid sequence: CASSDRGWTGELFF.

The V call is TRBV5-4, the J call TRBJ2-7; TRBD1 might be the D (6 bases). V was shortened by 3 bases and J by 5 bases, with 12 bases between the two germline ends. Looked up from germline, CDR1 is SGHNT and CDR2 is YYREEE (reference sequence). CDR3 length: 13 residues. CDR3 DNA sequence: TGTGCCAGCAGCTCGTTCACAGGGCACGAGCAGTACTTC. Amino acid sequence: CASSSFTGHEQYF.

The chain carries TRBV5-1 and TRBJ2-1; TRBD2 matches at 11 bases. CDR3 size: 14 residues. Germline CDR1 reads SGHRS; CDR2 reads YFSETQ. Germline trimming cut 4 bases from V and 7 bases from J; bases unmatched to any gene: 4. The CDR3: CASSLWTSGNEQFF. The CDR3 nucleotides read TGCGCCAGCAGCCTTTGGACTAGCGGGAATGAGCAGTTCTTC.

The rearrangement links TRBV27 to TRBJ1-6; no firm D call. Germline CDR1 and CDR2: MNHEY and SMNVEV (reference sequence). The CDR3 has 13 residues. V lost 6 bases and J 8 bases, leaving 11 bases between the germline ends. DNA for the CDR3: TGTGCCAGCAGGACTTCGACGGATTCACCCCTCCACTTT. Amino acids: CASRTSTDSPLHF.

V gene TRBV7-2 combines with J gene TRBJ2-7; D may be TRBD1 (5 bases). The CDR3 covers 14 residues. CDR1 is SGHTA, CDR2 FQGNSA, per germline. V shed 5 bases and J shed 6 bases, with 17 bases lying between them. In DNA form, the CDR3 reads TGTGCCAGCAGCCCCAACAGGCGATCCGCCGAGCAGTACTTC. Translating gives CASSPNRRSAEQYF.